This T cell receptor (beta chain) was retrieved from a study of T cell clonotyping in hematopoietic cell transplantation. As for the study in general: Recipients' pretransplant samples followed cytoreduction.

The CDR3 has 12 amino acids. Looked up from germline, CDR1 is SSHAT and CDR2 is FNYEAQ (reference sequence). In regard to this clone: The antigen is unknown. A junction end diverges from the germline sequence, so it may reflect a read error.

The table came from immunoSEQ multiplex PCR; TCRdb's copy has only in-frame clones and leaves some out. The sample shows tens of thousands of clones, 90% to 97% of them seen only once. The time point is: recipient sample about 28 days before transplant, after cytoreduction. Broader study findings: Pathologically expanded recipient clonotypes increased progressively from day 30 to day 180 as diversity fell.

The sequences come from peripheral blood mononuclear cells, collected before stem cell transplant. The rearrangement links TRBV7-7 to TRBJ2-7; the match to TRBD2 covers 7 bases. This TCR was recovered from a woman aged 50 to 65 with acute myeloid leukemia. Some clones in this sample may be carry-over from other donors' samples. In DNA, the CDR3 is TGTGCTAGCAGCGGGGACGGATACGAGCAGTACTTC. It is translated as CASSGDGYEQYF.